This T cell receptor (beta chain) is drawn from a study of shared clonotypes between healthy human individuals. The CDR3 contains 12 residues. Germline CDR1 reads MGHDK; CDR2 reads SYGVNS. V gave up 6 bases and J gave up 5 bases, with 11 bases separating them. General observations from the study: On the whole, naive subsets had larger estimated richness than memory subsets had.

In the CD4+ fraction, cells were divided into CD45RA+ naive and CD45RA-negative memory subsets. Sequencing was performed with immunoSEQ multiplex PCR; in TCRdb, only in-frame clones are kept and a portion is missing. The sample has some 2.3 million clones, 90% to 95% seen once. In its sample, this clone was seen once. Its target is not known. Input material: naive CD4+ T cells from PBMCs. Subset denoted: CD45RA+ positively selected. The chain uses TRBV25-1 and TRBJ2-7; D gene ambiguous. The origin of this receptor is a man between 18 and 29 years old in good health. Some clones in this sample may be carry-over from other donors' samples. The CDR3 here is CASRLGSNEQYF. In DNA, the CDR3 is TGTGCCAGCAGGCTGGGGTCGAACGAGCAGTACTTC.